Listed below are T cell receptor beta chains from one sample, sequenced in a study of blood T cell repertoires in COVID-19. This table comes from immunoSEQ multiplex PCR, and its TCRdb copy is limited to in-frame clones, with some not included. The sample lists 150,000 to 250,000 clones; roughly 90% were seen once. The sequencing input was PBMCs or T cells enriched from blood (not recorded which). These TCRs come from a woman in her twenties or thirties who had recovered from COVID-19. Both conserved end residues are part of each CDR3. Fields, in order: V gene, clone size, J gene, D gene, CDR3 protein, CDR3 DNA. The D gene is left open where the match is weak. The size entry is marked missing in some rows and otherwise reads once, few, many or a size class.

>TRBV6-4|-|TRBJ2-2|TRBD1
CASSGTANTGELFF
TGTGCCAGCTCCGGGACAGCGAACACCGGGGAGCTGTTTTTT
>TRBV7-6|-|TRBJ1-4|-
CASSRAYLDEKLFF
TGTGCCAGCAGCCGTGCGTACCTCGATGAAAAACTGTTTTTT
>TRBV5-1|-|TRBJ1-1|-
CASSLGISDGAHTEAFF
TGCGCCAGCAGCTTGGGAATTAGTGATGGGGCGCACACTGAAGCTTTCTTT
>TRBV30|-|TRBJ2-5|TRBD1
CAWVDRAIKETQYF
TGTGCCTGGGTAGACAGGGCAATCAAGGAGACCCAGTACTTC
>TRBV4-3|few|TRBJ1-5|TRBD1
CASSQDADRVYQPQHF
TGCGCCAGCAGCCAAGATGCGGACAGGGTCTATCAGCCCCAGCATTTT
>TRBV7-9|-|TRBJ2-7|TRBD1
CASSLGVRDRAYEQYF
TGTGCCAGCAGCTTAGGGGTCCGGGACAGGGCCTACGAGCAGTACTTC
>TRBV4-3|-|TRBJ1-2|-
CASSTDYGYTF
TGCGCCAGCAGTACTGACTATGGCTACACCTTC
>TRBV16|-|TRBJ1-2|-
CASSAARTQVNYGYTF
TGTGCCAGCAGCGCAGCTCGGACTCAAGTTAACTATGGCTACACCTTC
>TRBV18|-|TRBJ1-2|-
CASSPQGQAGYTF
TGTGCCAGCTCACCACAGGGGCAGGCTGGCTACACCTTC
>TRBV25-1|-|TRBJ2-1|TRBD1
CASSDPGTGNNEQFF
TGTGCCAGCAGTGATCCCGGGACAGGGAACAATGAGCAGTTCTTC
>TRBV10-3|-|TRBJ1-3|-
CAISESGNTIYF
TGTGCCATCAGTGAGTCGGGCAACACCATATATTTT
>TRBV5-1|-|TRBJ1-2|TRBD1
CASSHGTAAVNYYGYTF
TGCGCCAGCAGCCATGGGACAGCCGCCGTTAATTACTATGGCTACACCTTC
>TRBV7-2|-|TRBJ1-2|-
CASSPYSQDYGYTF
TGTGCCAGCAGCCCATACAGTCAAGACTATGGCTACACCTTC
>TRBV6-5|-|TRBJ1-3|TRBD1
CASRTTGSSGNTIYF
TGTGCCAGCAGGACGACAGGGAGCTCTGGAAACACCATATATTTT
>TRBV7-2|-|TRBJ1-1|-
CASSPPGTFNTEAFF
TGTGCCAGCAGCCCCCCCGGGACATTTAACACTGAAGCTTTCTTT
>TRBV5-5|-|TRBJ2-5|-
CASSLARGETQYF
TGTGCCAGCAGCTTGGCGAGGGGGGAGACCCAGTACTTC
>TRBV7-2|-|TRBJ2-5|TRBD2
CASSAGLAERETQYF
TGTGCCAGCAGCGCGGGACTAGCGGAAAGAGAGACCCAGTACTTC
>TRBV27|many|TRBJ2-7|-
CASSSWQAAYEQYF
TGTGCCAGCAGTTCGTGGCAGGCAGCCTACGAGCAGTACTTC
>TRBV9|-|TRBJ1-2|-
CASSVGGSTNYGYTF
TGTGCCAGCAGCGTAGGTGGGAGTACCAACTATGGCTACACCTTC
>TRBV4-2|-|TRBJ2-7|-
CASSHQGSGYEQYF
TGTGCCAGCAGCCATCAGGGTTCAGGTTACGAGCAGTACTTC
>TRBV27|-|TRBJ1-1|-
CASSPQARTEAFF
TGTGCCAGCAGTCCACAGGCGAGGACTGAAGCTTTCTTT
>TRBV7-3|-|TRBJ2-5|-
CASSSLGQRGETQYF
TGTGCCAGCAGCTCCCTTGGACAGAGAGGAGAGACCCAGTACTTC
>TRBV5-8|once|TRBJ1-5|-
CASSPVRGRGGNQPQHF
TGTGCCAGCAGCCCAGTGCGGGGGCGTGGGGGCAATCAGCCCCAGCATTTT
>TRBV7-9|-|TRBJ2-5|TRBD2
CASSLSAGGETQYF
TGTGCCAGCAGCTTGTCGGCCGGGGGGGAGACCCAGTACTTC
>TRBV7-2|-|TRBJ2-5|-
CASSFRETQYF
TGTGCCAGCAGCTTCCGGGAGACCCAGTACTTC
>TRBV11-2|-|TRBJ2-1|TRBD1
CASSLGMDRVLQEQFF
TGTGCCAGCAGCTTAGGAATGGACAGGGTGCTTCAGGAGCAGTTCTTC
>TRBV27|-|TRBJ1-1|TRBD1
CASSSEWDRGKHREAFF
TGTGCCAGCAGTTCCGAGTGGGACAGGGGGAAGCATAGGGAAGCTTTCTTT
>TRBV9|few|TRBJ1-1|-
CASSSHEGAEAFF
TGTGCCAGCAGCAGCCATGAGGGCGCTGAAGCTTTCTTT
>TRBV10-3|-|TRBJ1-2|-
CAISGFDTSTFYGYTF
TGTGCCATCAGTGGTTTTGACACCTCGACCTTCTATGGCTACACCTTC
>TRBV7-9|-|TRBJ2-1|-
CASSLAGSHSYNEQFF
TGTGCCAGCAGCTTAGCGGGGAGTCACTCCTACAATGAGCAGTTCTTC
>TRBV24-1|-|TRBJ1-1|-
CATSDWTSTEAFF
TGTGCCACCAGTGATTGGACAAGTACTGAAGCTTTCTTT
>TRBV7-2|few|TRBJ2-3|TRBD2
CASSPWTSGSADTQYF
TGTGCCAGCAGCCCTTGGACTAGCGGGAGTGCAGATACGCAGTATTTT
>TRBV18|few|TRBJ1-3|TRBD1
CASSLPTGAAGNTIYF
TGTGCCAGCTCACTTCCAACAGGGGCCGCTGGAAACACCATATATTTT
>TRBV4-2|-|TRBJ1-1|TRBD1
CASSQVAGTGGSNTEAFF
TGTGCCAGCAGCCAAGTGGCCGGGACAGGGGGCTCTAACACTGAAGCTTTCTTT
>TRBV7-3|-|TRBJ1-2|TRBD1
CASSLRQGNRVDGYTF
TGTGCCAGCAGCTTAAGACAGGGAAATAGGGTGGACGGCTACACCTTC
>TRBV6-2/TRBV6-3|once|TRBJ2-1|-
CASSTQGGYEQFF
TGTGCCAGCAGTACACAGGGGGGGTATGAGCAGTTCTTC
>TRBV12-3/TRBV12-4|-|TRBJ1-5|-
CASSSRDQPQHF
TGTGCCAGCAGTTCCAGGGATCAGCCCCAGCATTTT
>TRBV24-1|-|TRBJ2-1|TRBD2
CATSKGRGRANNEQFF
TGTGCCACCAGCAAGGGACGCGGGAGGGCCAACAATGAGCAGTTCTTC
>TRBV25-1|-|TRBJ2-5|-
CASSVQGLETQYF
TGTGCCAGCAGTGTACAGGGTCTCGAGACCCAGTACTTC
>TRBV24-1|-|TRBJ1-1|TRBD1
CATRDRVDTEAFF
TGTGCCACCAGAGACAGGGTTGACACTGAAGCTTTCTTT